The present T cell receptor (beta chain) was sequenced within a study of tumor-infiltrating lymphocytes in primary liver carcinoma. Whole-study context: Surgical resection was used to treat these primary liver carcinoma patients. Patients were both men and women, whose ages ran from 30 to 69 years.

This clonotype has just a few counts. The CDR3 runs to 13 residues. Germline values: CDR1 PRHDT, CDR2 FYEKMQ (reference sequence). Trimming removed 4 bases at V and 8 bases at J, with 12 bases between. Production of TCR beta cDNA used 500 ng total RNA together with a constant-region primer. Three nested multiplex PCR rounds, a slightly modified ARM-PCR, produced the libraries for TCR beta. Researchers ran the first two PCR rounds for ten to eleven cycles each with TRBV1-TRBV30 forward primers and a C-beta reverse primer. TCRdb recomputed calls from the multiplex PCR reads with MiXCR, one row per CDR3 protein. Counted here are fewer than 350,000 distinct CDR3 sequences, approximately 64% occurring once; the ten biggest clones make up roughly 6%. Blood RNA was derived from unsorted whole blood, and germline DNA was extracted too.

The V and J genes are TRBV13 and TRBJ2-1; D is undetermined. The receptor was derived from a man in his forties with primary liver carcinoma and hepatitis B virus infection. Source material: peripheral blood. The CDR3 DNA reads TGTGCCAGCAGCTCCAGGCTAGGCGATGAGCAGTTCTTC. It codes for CASSSRLGDEQFF. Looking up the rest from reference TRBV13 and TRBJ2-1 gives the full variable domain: AAGVIQSPRHLIKEKRETATLKCYPIPRHDTVYWYQQGPGQDPQFLISFYEKMQSDKGSIPDRFSAQQFSDYHSELNMSSLELGDSALYFCASSSRLGDEQFFGPGTRLTVL.